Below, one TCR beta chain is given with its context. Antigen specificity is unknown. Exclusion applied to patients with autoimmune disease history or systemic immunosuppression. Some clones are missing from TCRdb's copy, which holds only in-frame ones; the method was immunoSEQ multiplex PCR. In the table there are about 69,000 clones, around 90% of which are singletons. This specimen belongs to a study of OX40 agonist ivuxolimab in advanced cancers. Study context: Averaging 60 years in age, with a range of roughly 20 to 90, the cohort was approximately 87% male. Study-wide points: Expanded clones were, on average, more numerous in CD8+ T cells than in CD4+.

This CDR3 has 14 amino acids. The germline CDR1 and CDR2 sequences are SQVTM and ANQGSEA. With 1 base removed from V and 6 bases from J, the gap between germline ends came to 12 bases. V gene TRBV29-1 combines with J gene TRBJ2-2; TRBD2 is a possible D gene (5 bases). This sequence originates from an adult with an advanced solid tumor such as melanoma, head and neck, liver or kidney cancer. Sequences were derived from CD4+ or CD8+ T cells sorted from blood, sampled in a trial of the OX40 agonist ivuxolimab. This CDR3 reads CSVEGPGVAGELFF. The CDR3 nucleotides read TGCAGCGTTGAAGGACCCGGGGTGGCCGGGGAGCTGTTTTTT.